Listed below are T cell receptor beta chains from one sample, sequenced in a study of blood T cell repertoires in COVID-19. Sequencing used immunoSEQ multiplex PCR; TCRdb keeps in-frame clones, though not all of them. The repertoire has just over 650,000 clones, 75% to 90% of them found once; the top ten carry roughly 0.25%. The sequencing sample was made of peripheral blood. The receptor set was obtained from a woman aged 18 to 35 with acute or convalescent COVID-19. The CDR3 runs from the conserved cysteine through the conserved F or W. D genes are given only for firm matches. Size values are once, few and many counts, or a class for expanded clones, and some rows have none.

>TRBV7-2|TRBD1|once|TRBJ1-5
TGTGCCAGCAGCCCAGGGTGGGGGACAGGTCCACAGCCCCAGCATTTT
CASSPGWGTGPQPQHF
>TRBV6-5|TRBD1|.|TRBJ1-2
TGTGCCAGCAGTTATTTCGACAGGGGTGGCTACACCTTC
CASSYFDRGGYTF
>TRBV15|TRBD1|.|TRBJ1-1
TGTGCCACCAGCAGGGACAGGGTCAGGACTGAAGCTTTCTTT
CATSRDRVRTEAFF
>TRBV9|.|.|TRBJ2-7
TGTGCCAGCAGCATTCCTGCAGGGGCCTACGAGCAGTACTTC
CASSIPAGAYEQYF
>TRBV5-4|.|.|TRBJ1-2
TGTGCCAGCATTATACAGGGTGAATATGGCTACACCTTC
CASIIQGEYGYTF
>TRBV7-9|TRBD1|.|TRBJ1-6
TGTGCCAGCAGCTCCCCCCCGGGACAGAGCTCCTATAATTCACCCCTCCACTTT
CASSSPPGQSSYNSPLHF
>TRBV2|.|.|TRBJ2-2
TGTGCCAGCATGAATACAGGTCCCGGGGAGCTGTTTTTT
CASMNTGPGELFF
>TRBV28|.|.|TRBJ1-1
TGTGCCAGCAGTTTTGCGGGGAGGGACACTGAAGCTTTCTTT
CASSFAGRDTEAFF
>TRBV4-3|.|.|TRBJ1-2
TGCGCCAGCAGCCAACTACGAGACAGGATTTTTTATGGCTACACCTTC
CASSQLRDRIFYGYTF
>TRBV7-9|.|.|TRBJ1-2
TGTGCCAGCAGCTTAGGGTCAGATGCTTACAGCCGTGGCTACACCTTC
CASSLGSDAYSRGYTF
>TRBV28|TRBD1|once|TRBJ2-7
TGTGCCAGCATAGGTGTAGGACAGGGGGCAAACGAGCAGTACTTC
CASIGVGQGANEQYF
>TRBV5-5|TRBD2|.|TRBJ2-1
TGTGCCAGCAGCTTGGTCCTTTGGCTAGCGGGCCCGGCTTACAATGAGCAGTTCTTC
CASSLVLWLAGPAYNEQFF
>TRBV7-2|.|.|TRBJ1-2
TGTGCCAGCAGCTTAGAAGTAGGGGTAGGTGGCTACACCTTC
CASSLEVGVGGYTF
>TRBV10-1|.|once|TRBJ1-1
TGCGCCAGCAGTGAGGAGGTTAGATCGAACACTGAAGCTTTCTTT
CASSEEVRSNTEAFF
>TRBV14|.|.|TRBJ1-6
TGTGCCAGCAGCCAAGAACGTGGAGGATATAATTCACCCCTCCACTTT
CASSQERGGYNSPLHF
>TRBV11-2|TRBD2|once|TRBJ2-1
TGTGCCAGCAGCTTTCGGGGGGGCTCCTACAATGAGCAGTTCTTC
CASSFRGGSYNEQFF
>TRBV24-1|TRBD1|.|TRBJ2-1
TGTGCCACCAGTTCAAGAGACAGGGCTCCCAATGAGCAGTTCTTC
CATSSRDRAPNEQFF
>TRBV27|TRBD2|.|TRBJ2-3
TGTGCCAGCAGTCACAATAGCGGGGGGACAACTAGCACAGATACGCAGTATTTT
CASSHNSGGTTSTDTQYF
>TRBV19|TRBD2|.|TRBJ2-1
TGTGCCAGTACCAGTAGCGGGGGGGCGGTCAATGAGCAGTTCTTC
CASTSSGGAVNEQFF
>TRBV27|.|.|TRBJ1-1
TGTGCCAGCAGTTTATCGAGTATGGGGGCTATGAACACTGAAGCTTTCTTT
CASSLSSMGAMNTEAFF
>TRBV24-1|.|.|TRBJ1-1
TGTGCCACCAGTGACTTACAGGGACGAGCTTTCTTT
CATSDLQGRAFF
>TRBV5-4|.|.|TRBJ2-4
TGTGCCAGCAGCTTAGTCCGGGGAGGTATTTTGGCCAAAAACATTCAGTACTTC
CASSLVRGGILAKNIQYF
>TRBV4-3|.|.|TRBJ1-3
TGCGCCAGCAGCCAAGAAAACACCAACTCTGGAAACACCATATATTTT
CASSQENTNSGNTIYF
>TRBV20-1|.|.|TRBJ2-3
TGCAGTGCTAGTGGTAGCGGGACAGACACAGATACGCAGTATTTT
CSASGSGTDTDTQYF
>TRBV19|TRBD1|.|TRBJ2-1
TGTGCCAGTAGTATAGGGACAGGGGGATGGGTTGGGAATGAGCAGTTCTTC
CASSIGTGGWVGNEQFF
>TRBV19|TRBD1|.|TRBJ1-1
TGTGCCAGTAGTACCCGACAGGGGATGAACACTGAAGCTTTCTTT
CASSTRQGMNTEAFF
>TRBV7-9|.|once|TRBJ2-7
TGTGCCAGCAGCCCCCGGGAGTACGAGCAGTACTTC
CASSPREYEQYF
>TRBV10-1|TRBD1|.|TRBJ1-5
TGCGCCAGCAGTGAGCCGAGGACAGGCGATGAGCCCCAGCATTTT
CASSEPRTGDEPQHF
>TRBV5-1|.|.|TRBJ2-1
TGCGCCAGCAGCTCCCTGTCACGGGATGAGCAGTTCTTC
CASSSLSRDEQFF
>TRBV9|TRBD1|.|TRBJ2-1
TGTGCCAGCAGCGTACAGGGACAGTTCAATGAGCAGTTCTTC
CASSVQGQFNEQFF